This TCR beta chain was captured by sequencing in a study of human T cells and chemical hapten exposure. The wider study: Donors were sensitized with 2% DPC on the upper inner arm.

TCRdb recomputed calls from the RACE reads with MiXCR, one row per CDR3 protein. The sample has nearly 350,000 distinct CDR3 sequences, around 7% seen once. The time point was: patch test 1, 2 weeks after DPC sensitization. This sample's treatment: therapeutic diphenylcyclopropenone sensitization with weekly scalp DPC. Researchers extracted total RNA from unfractionated whole blood. The CDR3 has 14 residues. CDR1 and CDR2 from the germline V gene are SGHTA and FQGNSA. Trimming shortened V by 4 bases and J by 6 bases, and 14 bases separated the two germline ends. This clonotype was counted only a few times.

This chain connects TRBV7-2 to TRBJ2-3, with D perhaps TRBD1 (5 bases). Sequencing used whole blood, obtained in connection with sensitization to the hapten diphenylcyclopropenone (DPC). The sequence came from a woman aged 18-29 years with alopecia areata. Some clones in this sample may be carry-over from other donors' samples. CDR3 nucleotide sequence: TGTGCCAGCAGCTATAGTCAGGGAATCGATACGCAGTATTTT. Protein: CASSYSQGIDTQYF.